The text below deals with one T cell receptor beta chain. This CDR3 is built from 17 residues. CDR1 SGHDN and CDR2 FVKESK come from the germline V gene. J was trimmed by 0 bases and V by 0 bases; bases with no gene match: 6. Study processing details: Reference gene primer amplification in the assay estimated nucleated cell counts. Data came from immunoSEQ multiplex PCR; TCRdb stores just in-frame clones and leaves some out. The V and J calls and clone size are taken from that table; D and trimming were inferred from the DNA. This sample has around 180,000 clones, with approximately 83% found just once. These data originate in a study of blood T cell repertoires in COVID-19. About the study: Acute and convalescent COVID-19 samples came from the United States, Italy and Spain. T cells, B-cell-depleted T cells, or PBMCs provided the cDNA or gDNA that served as material.

Sequencing was done on a sample of peripheral blood. The sequence was collected from a human donor with active or convalescent COVID-19. The donor label of this sample is uncertain. This chain joins TRBV14 and TRBJ2-3, with 7 positions matching TRBD2. For the CDR3, the DNA is TGTGCCAGCAGCCAAGATAGGGAGCGGGGTAGCACAGATACGCAGTATTTT. Its protein product is CASSQDRERGSTDTQYF.